The 19 T cell receptor beta chains presented below share a single source sample, sequenced in a study of a mutant IDH1 vaccine in newly diagnosed glioma (dated by TCRdb to the early 2020s). The library was made by the immunoSEQ multiplex PCR assay. Imported from immuneACCESS, the table was reduced by TCRdb to in-frame sequences with V and J called. These copies leave out some clones; in studies compared against another copy, an unresolved V gene accounts for under half, and the cause of the remainder is not known. The sample table records about 33,000 clones; about nine tenths of these occur just once. The top ten constitute 4% to 5.5% of the sample. Sample time point, as interpreted from the label and publication: baseline, week 1 (first vaccination visit). The label giving this sample's treatment or condition can be read as: pre-vaccination baseline after standard-of-care therapy. Material: PBMCs, obtained from a glioma patient treated with radiotherapy, temozolomide or both. Source of these receptors: a woman in her forties with glioma.

V is TRBV4-2 and J is TRBJ2-7, with TRBD2 matching 9 bases. Germline assignment: CDR1 LGHNA and CDR2 YNFKEQ. This CDR3 comprises 14 residues. Trimming cost V 4 bases and J 6 bases; bases outside gene matches: 7. CDR3 protein: CASSPGAGGPEQYF. CDR3 DNA: TGTGCCAGCAGCCCTGGGGCGGGGGGGCCCGAGCAGTACTTC.

This chain uses TRBV6-7 with TRBJ1-5, with D uncertain. TRBV6-7 is marked as an open reading frame, function uncertain. The CDR3 extends over 19 amino acids. Trimming removed 2 bases at V and 0 bases at J, with 20 bases between. The CDR3 sequence is CASSYRREGRMLSNQPQHF. The CDR3 DNA reads TGTGCCAGCAGTTACCGTCGGGAGGGTCGGATGCTTAGCAATCAGCCCCAGCATTTT.

The rearrangement uses TRBV2 and TRBJ1-5; D remains unclear. Germline assignment: CDR1 SNHLY and CDR2 FYNNEI. The CDR3 runs 14 residues. The germline V and J ends were trimmed by 4 bases and 3 bases, with 10 bases remaining between them. The CDR3 coding sequence is TGTGCCAGCAGTGCCGAACGGGACAATCAGCCCCAGCATTTT. This translates into CASSAERDNQPQHF.

The chain has TRBV4-1 and TRBJ2-4; 9 positions match TRBD2. The ends lost 1 base at V and 2 bases at J; junction bases unmatched: 15. The V gene's germline CDR1 is MGHRA and CDR2 YSYEKL. CDR3 size: 20 residues. The CDR3 coding sequence is TGCGCCAGCAGCCAAGCCCAGGACTGGCGGGAGGGCCTGTCCAAAAACATTCAGTACTTC. It is translated as CASSQAQDWREGLSKNIQYF.

The gene calls are TRBV6-1 and TRBJ2-3; TRBD1 matches 11 bases. The junction had 6 bases not matched to a gene; V was cut back by 10 bases and J by 6 bases. This CDR3 region has 13 residues. Per the germline V gene, CDR1 is MNHNS and CDR2 is SASEGT. The CDR3: CATRTGGSDTQYF. For the CDR3, the DNA is TGTGCCACCCGGACAGGGGGCAGTGATACGCAGTATTTT.

The V call is TRBV7-6, the J call TRBJ2-5, with 9 bases lining up with TRBD2. Germline V gene lookup returns CDR1 SGHVS and CDR2 FNYEAQ. The CDR3 runs 16 residues. V lost 2 bases and J lost 1; bases outside the gene matches: 5. CDR3 sequence (DNA): TGTGCCAGCAGCTTAAGGGCTAGCGGGATCCAAGAGACCCAGTACTTC. Protein product: CASSLRASGIQETQYF. The full variable domain, with the rest looked up from reference TRBV7-6 and TRBJ2-5, is GAGVSQSPRYKVTKRGQDVALRCDPISGHVSLYWYRQALGQGPEFLTYFNYEAQQDKSGLPNDRFSAERPEGSISTLTIQRTEQRDSAMYRCASSLRASGIQETQYFGPGTRLLVL.

J is TRBJ2-2 and V is TRBV4-1; TRBD1 matches 8 bases. Germline V gene data show CDR1 as MGHRA and CDR2 as YSYEKL. Trimming removed 0 bases from V and 6 bases from J; junction bases left unmatched: 3. The CDR3 is 15 amino acids. CDR3 sequence: CASSQETGVAGELFF. CDR3 bases: TGCGCCAGCAGCCAAGAGACAGGGGTGGCCGGGGAGCTGTTTTTT.

V and J are TRBV29-1 and TRBJ1-2, with 8 bases fitting TRBD1. The V and J ends lost 0 bases and 7 bases, in that order; junction bases with no gene match: 10. The germline V gene has CDR1 SQVTM and CDR2 ANQGSEA. This CDR3 contains 15 residues. The CDR3 bases are TGCAGCGTTGAAGATCGGTGGCAGGGGGCGGGTGGCTACACCTTC. Its protein product is CSVEDRWQGAGGYTF.

The V gene is TRBV18, the J gene TRBJ1-1; 8 bases match TRBD1. There are 14 residues in the CDR3. CDR1 is KGHSH, CDR2 LQKENI, per germline. V trimming: 5 bases; J trimming: 3 bases; junction bases outside the gene matches: 5. Written as DNA, the CDR3 is TGTGCCAGCTCAGAAGGACAGGGATACACTGAAGCTTTCTTT. Translation: CASSEGQGYTEAFF.

The V and J genes are TRBV2 and TRBJ2-3; no firm D call. Germline CDR1 reads SNHLY; CDR2 reads FYNNEI. The CDR3 runs 13 residues. V was pared by 6 bases and J by 6 bases, with 13 bases between. CDR3 residues: CASSGFPGDTQYF. CDR3 coding DNA: TGTGCCAGCAGCGGGTTCCCCGGGGATACGCAGTATTTT.

This clone was seen once. The chain links TRBV12-5 to TRBJ2-7; 8 nucleotides line up with TRBD2. Trimming cost V 7 bases and J 2 bases; bases outside gene matches: 13. CDR1 is LGHNT and CDR2 is FRNRAP in the germline V gene. The CDR3 has 16 amino acids. The chain's CDR3 is CASALLGGAFPYEQYF. The CDR3 nucleotides are TGTGCTAGTGCTCTACTCGGGGGGGCTTTCCCCTACGAGCAGTACTTC.

The CDR3 spells CASSLNLAGGSYEQYF. The CDR3 DNA is TGCGCCAGCAGCTTGAACCTAGCGGGAGGGTCCTACGAGCAGTACTTC. This sequence joins TRBV5-1 and TRBJ2-7; 12 nucleotides line up with TRBD2. J lost 1 base, V lost 1 base, and 3 bases had no gene match. CDR1 and CDR2 (germline): SGHRS, YFSETQ. CDR3 size: 16 residues.

V is TRBV7-9 and J is TRBJ2-1, with 12 nucleotides matching TRBD2. This CDR3 is 19 amino acids long. V shed 5 bases and J 0 bases; nucleotides not matched to a gene: 11. Looked up from germline, CDR1 is SEHNR and CDR2 is FQNEAQ (reference sequence). The CDR3 region has the DNA TGTGCCAGCAGCCCACTAGGTCTAGCGGGAGGGAGCTCCTACAATGAGCAGTTCTTC. Translating gives CASSPLGLAGGSSYNEQFF.

This clone was found a few times. The V gene is TRBV25-1, the J gene TRBJ1-1; perhaps TRBD1 as D (5 bases). The CDR3 spans 14 residues. Per the germline V gene, CDR1 is MGHDK and CDR2 is SYGVNS. V lost 3 bases, J lost 9 bases, and 17 bases lay in between. CDR3 loop: CASSEGGAGRKAFF. Written as DNA, the CDR3 is TGTGCCAGCAGTGAGGGAGGGGCAGGTCGGAAAGCTTTCTTT.

The V gene is TRBV6-1, the J gene TRBJ1-5, with TRBD1 matching over 7 bases. V shed 3 bases and J 5 bases; nucleotides not matched to a gene: 7. This CDR3 has 15 residues. Germline CDR1 MNHNS, CDR2 SASEGT. The DNA for the CDR3 is TGTGCCAGCAGTGAGGGACAGAGCCCCTATCAGCCCCAGCATTTT. Encoded protein: CASSEGQSPYQPQHF.

The chain has TRBV20-1 and TRBJ1-2; unclear D gene. The CDR3 extends over 11 amino acids. Germline lookup yields CDR1 DFQATT and CDR2 SNEGSKA (reference sequence). The V and J ends lost 5 bases and 7 bases respectively, with 11 bases between them. The DNA for the CDR3 is TGCAGTGCTCTAAGGCCGGCTGGCTACACCTTC. This translates into CSALRPAGYTF.

V is TRBV19 and J is TRBJ1-1, with a weak D call TRBD1 (5 bases). The CDR3 is 13 amino acids. From germline, CDR1 is LNHDA and CDR2 SQIVND (reference sequence). V dropped 3 bases and J dropped 4 bases, with 9 bases sitting between them. In DNA form, the CDR3 reads TGTGCCAGTAGTATCGCCAGGGCCACTGAAGCTTTCTTT. This encodes CASSIARATEAFF.

This clone appeared a single time. This chain connects TRBV6-6 to TRBJ1-2; TRBD1 aligns across 9 bases. Unmatched junction bases numbered 5, after V lost 4 bases and J lost 2 bases. Germline CDR1 reads MNHNY; CDR2 reads SVGAGI (reference sequence). The CDR3 is 15 amino acids. CDR3 sequence reads: CASSSGTGLNYGYTF. In DNA, the CDR3 is TGTGCCAGCAGTTCCGGGACAGGGCTAAACTATGGCTACACCTTC.

The gene calls are TRBV5-1 and TRBJ2-6, with D uncertain. CDR1 and CDR2 from the germline V gene are SGHRS and YFSETQ. The CDR3 loop spans 14 amino acids. V was shortened by 4 bases and J by 4 bases, with 9 bases between the two germline ends. DNA of the CDR3: TGCGCCAGCAGCCTTCTCGACGGGGCCAACGTCCTGACTTTC. This translates into CASSLLDGANVLTF.